A single sample is the source of the 30 T cell receptor beta chains below, sequenced in a study of cytomegalovirus exposure and HLA in healthy donors. The PCR made use of 60 Vbeta and 13 Jbeta primers. Sequencing was performed with immunoSEQ multiplex PCR; in TCRdb, only in-frame clones are kept and a portion is missing. The sample data list 75,000 to 85,000 clones. The material sequenced was PBMCs. The receptors here all came from a man younger than 30 in good health and CMV-seropositive.

V usage is TRBV5-6 and J usage is TRBJ2-1, with 8 nucleotides matching TRBD2. Trimming at V came to 5 bases and at J to 2 bases, leaving 9 bases not matched to a gene. The germline V gene encodes CDR1 SGHDT and CDR2 YYEEEE. The CDR3 runs to 16 residues. This chain's CDR3 is CASRPTRGGPYNEQFF. Written as DNA, the CDR3 is TGTGCCAGCAGACCTACACGGGGGGGGCCCTACAATGAGCAGTTCTTC.

The V and J genes are TRBV10-3 and TRBJ1-4, with TRBD1 matching 9 bases. CDR3 length: 14 amino acids. The J segment lost 6 bases and the V segment lost 10 bases, leaving 9 bases of the junction unmatched. Germline CDR1 ENHRY, CDR2 SYGVKD. CDR3 DNA sequence: TGTGCCACACATCCGGGACAGGGTTATGAAAAACTGTTTTTT. This gives the protein CATHPGQGYEKLFF.

The CDR3 DNA follows: TGTGCCAGCTCTAAGCGAGAGACCCAGTACTTC. This translates into CASSKRETQYF. The V gene is TRBV5-6, the J gene TRBJ2-5, with D uncertain. The germline V and J ends were trimmed by 7 bases and 4 bases, with 8 bases remaining between them. There are 11 residues in the CDR3. Germline CDR1 SGHDT, CDR2 YYEEEE. Complete variable domain (other parts from reference TRBV5-6 and TRBJ2-5): DAGVTQSPTHLIKTRGQQVTLRCSPKSGHDTVSWYQQALGQGPQFIFQYYEEEERQRGNFPDRFSGHQFPNYSSELNVNALLLGDSALYLCASSKRETQYFGPGTRLLVL.

The rearrangement links TRBV29-1 to TRBJ2-2; 7 bases are shared with TRBD1. The germline gives CDR1 SQVTM, CDR2 ANQGSEA. The CDR3 is 13 residues long. With V trimmed by 7 bases and J by 5 bases, 7 bases remained unmatched. The CDR3 DNA reads TGCAGCGCCAAAGAGACAGGGACCGGGGAGCTGTTTTTT. Protein: CSAKETGTGELFF.

CDR3 sequence (DNA): TGTGCCAGCAGCGTAGGGGGCGGAAATAATTCACCCCTCCACTTT. Translation gives CASSVGGGNNSPLHF. This chain connects TRBV9 to TRBJ1-6; maybe TRBD1 (5 bases). CDR1 and CDR2 (germline): SGDLS, YYNGEE. The V and J ends lost 0 bases and 5 bases respectively, with 9 bases between them. The CDR3 is 15 residues long.

The genes are TRBV7-3 and TRBJ2-5, with 9 positions matching TRBD2. The germline CDR1 and CDR2 sequences are SGHTA and FQGTGA. This CDR3 spans 14 amino acids. V was clipped by 4 bases and J by 4 bases; unmatched bases: 4. The CDR3 reads CASSSAGGRETQYF. CDR3 DNA sequence: TGTGCCAGCAGCTCAGCGGGGGGTCGAGAGACCCAGTACTTC.

The J gene is TRBJ1-6, the V gene TRBV28; 7 nucleotides line up with TRBD1. Trimming took 3 bases from V and 6 from J; bases not matched to a gene: 5. The CDR3 sequence is 15 residues long. Germline CDR1 MDHEN, CDR2 SYDVKM. The CDR3 DNA reads TGTGCCAGCAGTTTGTGGGACAGTCTTAATTCACCCCTCCACTTT. Amino acid sequence: CASSLWDSLNSPLHF.

The chain uses TRBV2 and TRBJ2-7, with 9 bases that match TRBD1. CDR1 is SNHLY, CDR2 FYNNEI, per germline. Trimming at V came to 8 bases and at J to 0 bases, leaving 5 bases not matched to a gene. The CDR3 consists of 14 residues. The CDR3 loop reads CASQTGGSSYEQYF. For the CDR3, the DNA is TGTGCCAGCCAAACAGGGGGCAGCTCCTACGAGCAGTACTTC. Filled out from reference TRBV2 and TRBJ2-7, the complete variable domain reads EPEVTQTPSHQVTQMGQEVILRCVPISNHLYFYWYRQILGQKVEFLVSFYNNEISEKSEIFDDQFSVERPDGSNFTLKIRSTKLEDSAMYFCASQTGGSSYEQYFGPGTRLTVT.

The genes are TRBV19 and TRBJ2-6; no firm D call. V gave up 6 bases and J gave up 0 bases, with 6 bases separating them. The CDR3 runs 14 residues. Per germline, CDR1 LNHDA and CDR2 SQIVND (reference sequence). The CDR3 sequence: CASSILSGANVLTF. The CDR3 DNA reads as TGTGCCAGTAGCATACTCTCTGGGGCCAACGTCCTGACTTTC. Full variable domain (missing parts from reference TRBV19 and TRBJ2-6): DGGITQSPKYLFRKEGQNVTLSCEQNLNHDAMYWYRQDPGQGLRLIYYSQIVNDFQKGDIAEGYSVSREKKESFPLTVTSAQKNPTAFYLCASSILSGANVLTFGAGSRLTVL.

V and J are TRBV29-1 and TRBJ2-2; TRBD1 might be the D (5 bases). The ends were cut back, 4 bases at V and 2 bases at J, with 11 bases in the middle. Germline CDR1 and CDR2: SQVTM and ANQGSEA. The CDR3 is made up of 14 amino acids. CDR3 sequence (DNA): TGCAGCGTTGTTGGCAGGGCAAACACCGGGGAGCTGTTTTTT. Amino acids: CSVVGRANTGELFF.

J is TRBJ1-1 and V is TRBV5-4; maybe TRBD1 (6 bases). Trimming pared 4 bases from V and 5 bases from J, leaving 12 bases between. Germline CDR1 is SGHNT and CDR2 is YYREEE (reference sequence). The CDR3 loop spans 13 amino acids. For the CDR3, the DNA is TGTGCCAGCAGCCAAGACAGGTTTACTGAAGCTTTCTTT. Translating gives CASSQDRFTEAFF.

The chain recombines TRBV29-1 with TRBJ2-4; possibly TRBD2 for D (5 bases). CDR3 length: 13 amino acids. Trimming left V 1 base short and J 6 bases short, with 10 bases between. The germline V gene encodes CDR1 SQVTM and CDR2 ANQGSEA. CDR3 region: CSVEGASRNIQYF. The DNA of the CDR3 is TGCAGCGTTGAAGGAGCTAGCCGAAACATTCAGTACTTC.

The J gene is TRBJ1-2, the V gene TRBV13; D is unclear. V lost 1 base and J lost 8, with 8 bases in between. The V gene's germline CDR1 is PRHDT and CDR2 FYEKMQ (reference sequence). This CDR3 has 12 residues. The CDR3 DNA sequence: TGTGCCAGCAGCTTAGAATCGGGAGGCTACACCTTC. Its translation: CASSLESGGYTF.

The chain is built from TRBV4-1 and TRBJ1-1; D possibly corresponds to TRBD1 (5 bases). Germline-derived CDR1 and CDR2 are MGHRA and YSYEKL. The V gene lost 2 bases and the J gene lost 6 bases, with 10 bases spanning the gap. This CDR3 spans 13 amino acids. The DNA of the CDR3 is TGCGCCAGCAGCCAAAACAGGCCCCCTGAAGCTTTCTTT. This gives the protein CASSQNRPPEAFF.

The V and J genes are TRBV7-8 and TRBJ2-7; the D is unclear. The V end lost 0 bases, the J end lost 9 bases, and 12 bases lay between the germline ends. Germline V gives CDR1 SGHVS, CDR2 FQNEAQ. CDR3 length equals 13 residues. This CDR3 is CASSLAQESGQYF. The CDR3 DNA follows: TGTGCCAGCAGCTTAGCGCAAGAGTCTGGGCAGTACTTC.

This CDR3 is CASSEGLGRGTGELFF. DNA of the CDR3: TGTGCCAGCAGTGAAGGGTTAGGACGGGGCACCGGGGAGCTGTTTTTT. The rearrangement links TRBV6-1 to TRBJ2-2; D possibly corresponds to TRBD2 (5 bases). Germline assignment: CDR1 MNHNS and CDR2 SASEGT. The CDR3 has 16 amino acids. Trimming pared 1 base from V and 4 bases from J, leaving 13 bases between.

In DNA form, the CDR3 reads TGTGCCAGCAGCACAGGGACGTTGGGCACTGAAGCTTTCTTT. Translated, it gives CASSTGTLGTEAFF. The chain couples TRBV5-5 to TRBJ1-1; the D gene is possibly TRBD1 (6 bases). Germline V gene sequence: CDR1 SGHKS, CDR2 YYEKEE (reference sequence). The V end was cut by 4 bases, the J end by 4 bases, with 14 bases between. This CDR3 is built from 14 residues. Full variable domain (missing parts from reference TRBV5-5 and TRBJ1-1): DAGVTQSPTHLIKTRGQQVTLRCSPISGHKSVSWYQQVLGQGPQFIFQYYEKEERGRGNFPDRFSARQFPNYSSELNVNALLLGDSALYLCASSTGTLGTEAFFGQGTRLTVV.

The rearrangement links TRBV2 to TRBJ2-3; D remains ambiguous. CDR1 and CDR2 (germline): SNHLY, FYNNEI. This CDR3 has 13 amino acids. V lost 7 bases, J lost 4 bases, and 12 bases lay in between. As DNA, the CDR3 is TGTGCCAGCATTATTACGCGCCCAGATACGCAGTATTTT. This translates into CASIITRPDTQYF. Full variable domain (missing parts from reference TRBV2 and TRBJ2-3): EPEVTQTPSHQVTQMGQEVILRCVPISNHLYFYWYRQILGQKVEFLVSFYNNEISEKSEIFDDQFSVERPDGSNFTLKIRSTKLEDSAMYFCASIITRPDTQYFGPGTRLTVL.

Notes on this clone: This sample also contains other DNA sequences that code for the same CDR3. V and J are TRBV6-5 and TRBJ2-7, with TRBD1 matching over 7 bases. V was pared by 6 bases and J by 2 bases, with 4 bases of the junction left unmatched. This CDR3 is 13 amino acids long. Germline CDR1 reads MNHEY; CDR2 reads SVGAGI. DNA of the CDR3: TGTGCCAGCAGCCCCGGGACAGCCTACGAGCAGTACTTC. Amino acid sequence: CASSPGTAYEQYF.

The chain links TRBV7-2 to TRBJ2-1; D is uncertain. Trimming cost V 5 bases and J 0 bases, with 11 bases left between them. The CDR3 sequence is 15 residues long. The V gene's germline CDR1 is SGHTA and CDR2 FQGNSA. The CDR3 region is CASSPSVSSYNEQFF. As DNA, the CDR3 is TGTGCCAGCAGCCCCAGCGTGAGCTCCTACAATGAGCAGTTCTTC.

CDR3 sequence (DNA): TGTGCCTGGAGTCCCCTAGGAGGGGCGGGTGGAAGTAGCTCCTACGAGCAGTACTTC. Translation gives CAWSPLGGAGGSSSYEQYF. The chain employs TRBV30 and TRBJ2-7, with D possibly being TRBD2 (6 bases). The CDR3 is 19 residues long. Germline-derived CDR1 and CDR2 are GTSNPN and SVGIG (reference sequence). The V and J ends lost 2 bases and 0 bases respectively, with 26 bases between them.

V and J are TRBV18 and TRBJ2-7; the match to TRBD2 covers 7 bases. The CDR3 consists of 14 residues. With 1 base clipped from V and 5 bases from J, the junction kept 5 bases outside the gene matches. Germline V lookup: CDR1 KGHSH, CDR2 LQKENI. Here the CDR3 reads CASSPLGGVDEQYF. CDR3 bases: TGTGCCAGCTCACCACTGGGGGGGGTGGACGAGCAGTACTTC.

V gene TRBV6-6 combines with J gene TRBJ2-7; 11 bases are shared with TRBD1. The CDR3 consists of 15 residues. With V trimmed by 6 bases and J by 5 bases, 9 bases remained unmatched. Germline-derived CDR1 and CDR2 are MNHNY and SVGAGI (reference sequence). The CDR3 here is CASSTAGTGGNEQYF. The CDR3 coding sequence is TGTGCCAGCAGCACTGCCGGGACAGGGGGGAACGAGCAGTACTTC.

This chain uses TRBV7-2 with TRBJ2-7; D may be TRBD1 (6 bases). The CDR3 has 13 amino acids. V gave up 1 base and J gave up 3 bases, with 7 bases separating them. The germline CDR1 and CDR2 sequences are SGHTA and FQGNSA. CDR3 nucleotide sequence: TGTGCCAGCAGCTTAGTGGACAGCTACGAGCAGTACTTC. This codes for CASSLVDSYEQYF.

The V call is TRBV7-8, the J call TRBJ1-1, with 7 positions matching TRBD1. The CDR3 extends over 17 amino acids. The V segment lost 0 bases and the J segment 1 base; nucleotides outside the gene matches: 8. CDR1 is SGHVS and CDR2 is FQNEAQ in the germline V gene. The CDR3 is CASSLAIWGQPNTEAFF. Written as DNA, the CDR3 is TGTGCCAGCAGCTTAGCAATTTGGGGACAGCCGAACACTGAAGCTTTCTTT.

V and J are TRBV5-6 and TRBJ1-2, with D tentatively TRBD1 (6 bases). The CDR3 is made up of 14 amino acids. V was trimmed by 0 bases and J by 3 bases, leaving 9 bases between them. CDR1 SGHDT and CDR2 YYEEEE come from the germline V gene. The DNA for the CDR3 is TGTGCCAGCAGCTTGGAAGGGGGGGACTATGGCTACACCTTC. Amino acid sequence: CASSLEGGDYGYTF.

This sequence joins TRBV13 and TRBJ2-1; 9 bases fit TRBD2. Per germline, CDR1 PRHDT and CDR2 FYEKMQ (reference sequence). The CDR3 loop spans 16 amino acids. Trimming cost V 5 bases and J 8 bases; bases outside gene matches: 13. CDR3 sequence: CASSTLGGRVIHEQFF. In DNA form, the CDR3 reads TGTGCCAGCAGCACCCTTGGCGGGAGGGTTATCCATGAGCAGTTCTTC.

The V gene is TRBV5-5, the J gene TRBJ1-3; 8 nucleotides agree with TRBD1. This CDR3 is built from 18 residues. Germline assignment: CDR1 SGHKS and CDR2 YYEKEE (reference sequence). Losses at the gene ends were 5 bases for V and 0 bases for J; bases not matched to a gene: 13. CDR3 nucleotide sequence: TGTGCCAGCAGTCGGGATTATAGGGGGACAGGCTCTGGAAACACCATATATTTT. It is translated as CASSRDYRGTGSGNTIYF.

The chain employs TRBV12-5 and TRBJ1-3; 9 nucleotides match TRBD1. Germline loops: CDR1 LGHNT, CDR2 FRNRAP. The junction had 4 bases not matched to a gene; V was cut back by 7 bases and J by 3 bases. The CDR3 has 14 amino acids. CDR3 amino acids: CASAPDRGGNTIYF. CDR3 DNA: TGTGCTAGTGCCCCGGACAGGGGTGGAAACACCATATATTTT.

The chain carries TRBV29-1 and TRBJ2-1; D is unresolved. Trimming took 3 bases from V and 9 from J, leaving 6 bases between them. CDR3 size: 10 residues. CDR1 is SQVTM, CDR2 ANQGSEA, per germline. DNA of the CDR3: TGCAGCGTTGACGGTGTTGAGCAGTTCTTC. Translation: CSVDGVEQFF.